Listed below are T cell receptor beta chains from one sample, sequenced in a study of blood T cell repertoires in COVID-19. Method: immunoSEQ multiplex PCR; TCRdb's copy keeps in-frame clones and lacks some. The sample carries about 39,000 clones, roughly 77% recorded once. The sample comprised peripheral blood. These TCRs come from a man older than 75 with acute or convalescent COVID-19. Each CDR3 is given with its conserved first and last residue. D genes are given only for firm matches. Clone size, where shown, is once, few, many, or a class for clones that have expanded.

clone size	J gene	V gene	D gene	CDR3 DNA	CDR3 protein
few	TRBJ1-3	TRBV10-2	.	TGCGCCAGCTCAGGGTACGGAAACACCATATATTTT	CASSGYGNTIYF
medium-sized	TRBJ2-7	TRBV2	.	TGTGCCAGCAGTGATTCTGAAAGGGGCGAGAACTACGAGCAGTACTTC	CASSDSERGENYEQYF
.	TRBJ1-1	TRBV18	.	TGTGCCAGCTCACCACCCCGGGGTTCGAGGGACACTGAAGCTTTCTTT	CASSPPRGSRDTEAFF
.	TRBJ2-7	TRBV27	.	TGTGCCAGCAGTTCTGGCAGGGCCTACGAGCAGTACTTC	CASSSGRAYEQYF
.	TRBJ2-5	TRBV4-1	TRBD2	TGCGCCAGCAGCCAAGAGGCTAGCGGGGGGCCGCGAGAGACCCAGTACTTC	CASSQEASGGPRETQYF
.	TRBJ2-7	TRBV7-9	.	TGTGCCAGCAGCCAAGACGGGAGCTACAACGAGCAGTACTTC	CASSQDGSYNEQYF
.	TRBJ2-1	TRBV2	TRBD1	TGTGCCAGCACCGCGGAAGGACAGGAGTACAATGAGCAGTTCTTC	CASTAEGQEYNEQFF
few	TRBJ2-7	TRBV5-1	TRBD2	TGCGCCAGCAGCTTGGCTAGCGGGACCTACGAGCAGTACTTC	CASSLASGTYEQYF
few	TRBJ2-2	TRBV6-6	TRBD2	TGTGCCAGCAGTCGGAGCGGGGGGGCGTTCGGGGAGCTGTTTTTT	CASSRSGGAFGELFF
.	TRBJ1-2	TRBV9	TRBD1	TGTGCCAGCAGCGGACAGGGGTACTATGGCTACACCTTC	CASSGQGYYGYTF
few	TRBJ1-1	TRBV6-6	TRBD1	TGTGCCAGCAGTTACGGGACAGAACTTTCTGGTGGCGCTTTCTTT	CASSYGTELSGGAFF
.	TRBJ1-1	TRBV5-4	.	TGTGCCAGCAGCTTGGTTGGAGGGCCAAACACTGAAGCTTTCTTT	CASSLVGGPNTEAFF
.	TRBJ1-1	TRBV12-1	.	TGTGCCAGCAGCTTTGATTTGGGCGGACACCTGAACACTGAAGCTTTCTTT	CASSFDLGGHLNTEAFF
.	TRBJ1-1	TRBV5-1	.	TGCGCCAGCAGCGATGACGGACAGACGAAAGCTTTCTTT	CASSDDGQTKAFF
.	TRBJ1-5	TRBV7-2	TRBD1	TGTGCCAGCAGCCCAGGTGGGACAGGGAATCAGCCCCAGCATTTT	CASSPGGTGNQPQHF
.	TRBJ1-2	TRBV6-1	.	TGTGCCAGCAGTGAAGAGCCCCAGGGGCGAAGCTACACCTTC	CASSEEPQGRSYTF
.	TRBJ2-3	TRBV5-1	.	TGCGCCAGCAGCCCTAAAGCGGGTACTACCACAGATACGCAGTATTTT	CASSPKAGTTTDTQYF
few	TRBJ1-3	TRBV7-9	.	TGTGCCAGCAGCCCTAAAAATAGAATCTCTGGAAACACCATATATTTT	CASSPKNRISGNTIYF
.	TRBJ2-2	TRBV3-1/TRBV3-2	TRBD2	TGTGCCAGCAGCCTCAAGATTTGGAAGGCTAGCGGGCTTGCGAACACCGGGGAGCTGTTTTTT	CASSLKIWKASGLANTGELFF
.	TRBJ1-2	TRBV12-3/TRBV12-4	.	TGTGCCAGCAGTTTAGGCGAATATGGCTACACCTTC	CASSLGEYGYTF
once	TRBJ2-3	TRBV7-8	.	TGTGCCAGCAGCCTCCACAGGGATACGCAGTATTTT	CASSLHRDTQYF
.	TRBJ2-4	TRBV3-1/TRBV3-2	TRBD2	TGTGCCAGCAGCCGGGGGGCTAGCGGGGGGTTTCTAGCCAAAAACATTCAGTACTTC	CASSRGASGGFLAKNIQYF
.	TRBJ1-2	TRBV2	TRBD1	TGTGCCAGCAGGGACAGGGGGCACGGCTACACCTTC	CASRDRGHGYTF
.	TRBJ1-1	TRBV5-4	TRBD1	TGTGCCAGCAGCGAGCAGGGGGTGAACACTGAAGCTTTCTTT	CASSEQGVNTEAFF
.	TRBJ1-2	TRBV28	.	TGTGCCAGCGGTAGGACTATTGGCTACACCTTC	CASGRTIGYTF
.	TRBJ2-1	TRBV2	.	TGTGCCAGCAAGGGAGAGACAGGAATTTACAATGAGCAGTTCTTC	CASKGETGIYNEQFF
.	TRBJ2-5	TRBV4-2	.	TGTGCCAGCAGCCAAGATTTATGGGACGGGGGGACCCAGTACTTC	CASSQDLWDGGTQYF
.	TRBJ2-3	TRBV7-2	.	TGTGCCAGCAGCTTTCGGGGCACAGATACGCAGTATTTT	CASSFRGTDTQYF
.	TRBJ1-2	TRBV6-5	.	TGTGCCAGCAGTTATCGGGGGTCTACTAACTATGGCTACACCTTC	CASSYRGSTNYGYTF